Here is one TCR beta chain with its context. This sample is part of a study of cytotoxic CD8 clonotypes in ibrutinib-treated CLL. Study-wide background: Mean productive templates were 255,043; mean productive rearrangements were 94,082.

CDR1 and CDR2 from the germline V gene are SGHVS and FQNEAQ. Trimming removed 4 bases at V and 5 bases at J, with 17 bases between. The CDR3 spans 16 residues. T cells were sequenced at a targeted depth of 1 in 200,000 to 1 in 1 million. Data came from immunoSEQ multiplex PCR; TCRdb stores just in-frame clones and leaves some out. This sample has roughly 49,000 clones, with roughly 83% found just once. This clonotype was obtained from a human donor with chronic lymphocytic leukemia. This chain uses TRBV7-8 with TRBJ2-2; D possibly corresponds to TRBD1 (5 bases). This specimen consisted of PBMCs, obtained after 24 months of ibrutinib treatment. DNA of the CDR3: TGTGCCAGCAGCTGGACAACCCGCTCAGGGACCGGGGAGCTGTTTTTT. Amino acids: CASSWTTRSGTGELFF.